The rows below give T cell receptor beta chains drawn from one sample of a study of blood T cell repertoires in COVID-19. Sequencing was performed with immunoSEQ multiplex PCR; in TCRdb, only in-frame clones are kept and a portion is missing. The table has 210,000 or so clones, 70% to 90% seen once. The sample comprised PBMCs or T cells enriched from blood (not recorded which). The receptor source for this set is a woman in her forties or fifties in a cohort exposed to, infected with or recovered from COVID-19 (not recorded which). Each CDR3 is given with its conserved first and last residue. The D gene is left open where the match is weak. Clone size is stated in some rows and not others, as once, few, many or a class when expanded.

size,D,J,length,V,CDR3,DNA
NA,NA,TRBJ2-3,15,TRBV7-2,CASSLRGTSTDTQYF,TGTGCCAGCAGCTTGAGAGGGACTAGCACAGATACGCAGTATTTT
NA,NA,TRBJ2-5,14,TRBV24-1,CATSEAGAGETQYF,TGTGCCACCAGTGAGGCTGGGGCTGGGGAGACCCAGTACTTC
NA,NA,TRBJ1-1,14,TRBV7-9,CASSTSSLNTEAFF,TGTGCCAGCAGCACCAGTTCGTTGAACACTGAAGCTTTCTTT
once,TRBD2,TRBJ2-7,16,TRBV7-2,CASSLGASGGIGKQYF,TGTGCCAGCAGCTTAGGGGCTAGCGGGGGGATTGGGAAGCAGTACTTC
NA,TRBD1,TRBJ2-7,14,TRBV11-3,CASSLGQGVWEQYF,TGTGCCAGCAGCTTGGGACAGGGAGTTTGGGAGCAGTACTTC
NA,NA,TRBJ1-2,13,TRBV29-1,CSAYQRGIYGYTF,TGCAGCGCGTACCAACGGGGGATCTATGGCTACACCTTC
NA,TRBD1,TRBJ2-7,14,TRBV4-1,CASSHLTGAYEQYF,TGCGCCAGCAGCCACCTGACAGGGGCCTACGAGCAGTACTTC
NA,NA,TRBJ1-5,13,TRBV18,CASSPPGLLSQHF,TGTGCCAGCTCACCTCCGGGACTCCTGTCCCAGCATTTT
once,NA,TRBJ1-1,18,TRBV7-2,CASSLETAGVRMNTEAFF,TGTGCCAGCAGCTTAGAGACCGCAGGGGTGCGGATGAACACTGAAGCTTTCTTT
NA,NA,TRBJ1-2,14,TRBV6-5,CASSTRQVVHGYTF,TGTGCCAGCAGTACGCGACAGGTGGTCCATGGCTACACCTTC
NA,TRBD2,TRBJ2-7,13,TRBV5-4,CASSPREGHEQYF,TGTGCCAGCAGCCCACGGGAGGGACACGAGCAGTACTTC
NA,NA,TRBJ1-2,12,TRBV5-6,CASSSDRFGYTF,TGTGCCAGCAGCTCGGACAGATTTGGCTACACCTTC
NA,TRBD1,TRBJ1-6,16,TRBV7-2,CASSLDRAGGSSPLHF,TGTGCCAGCAGCTTGGACAGGGCCGGGGGTAGTTCACCCCTCCACTTT
once,TRBD1,TRBJ1-2,14,TRBV28,CASSSTGGNYGYTF,TGTGCCAGCAGCTCTACAGGGGGAAACTATGGCTACACCTTC
NA,TRBD1,TRBJ2-2,15,TRBV7-9,CASCWTGGDTGELFF,TGTGCCAGCTGCTGGACAGGGGGGGACACCGGGGAGCTGTTTTTT
NA,TRBD1,TRBJ2-1,18,TRBV4-2,CASSRTPQGVGFDNEQFF,TGTGCCAGCAGCCGAACGCCCCAGGGGGTCGGGTTCGACAATGAGCAGTTCTTC
NA,TRBD1,TRBJ1-4,14,TRBV18,CASSPQGANEKLFF,TGTGCCAGCTCACCACAGGGGGCGAACGAAAAACTGTTTTTT
NA,NA,TRBJ1-1,15,TRBV6-1,CASSEVRGSDTEAFF,TGTGCCAGCAGTGAAGTACGAGGGAGCGACACTGAAGCTTTCTTT
NA,TRBD1,TRBJ1-2,15,TRBV4-3,CASSHGDRGKDGYTF,TGCGCCAGCAGCCACGGGGACAGGGGAAAGGATGGCTACACCTTC
NA,TRBD1,TRBJ1-1,15,TRBV28,CASRGTGGLNTEAFF,TGTGCCAGCAGAGGGACAGGGGGTTTGAACACTGAAGCTTTCTTT
NA,TRBD1,TRBJ1-5,18,TRBV9,CASSVGGTGSSRNQPQHF,TGTGCCAGCAGCGTAGGTGGGACAGGGTCTTCTCGAAATCAGCCCCAGCATTTT
few,NA,TRBJ1-5,11,TRBV2,CASGGGGPQHF,TGTGCCAGTGGTGGGGGAGGACCCCAGCATTTT
once,TRBD1,TRBJ2-7,15,TRBV11-3,CASSARGQGVYEQYF,TGTGCCAGCAGCGCTCGCGGACAGGGAGTCTACGAGCAGTACTTC
NA,NA,TRBJ2-5,17,TRBV7-6,CASSSLGGTVSQETQYF,TGTGCCAGCAGCTCCCTTGGCGGGACAGTCAGCCAAGAGACCCAGTACTTC
NA,NA,TRBJ1-1,16,TRBV5-1,CASSLDPPTGNTEAFF,TGCGCCAGCAGCTTGGATCCCCCTACGGGGAACACTGAAGCTTTCTTT
NA,NA,TRBJ2-1,13,TRBV7-2,CASSLSPYNEQFF,TGTGCCAGCAGCCTAAGTCCCTACAATGAGCAGTTCTTC
NA,NA,TRBJ1-5,13,TRBV7-2,CASSLDAGQPQHF,TGTGCCAGCAGCTTAGATGCGGGGCAGCCCCAGCATTTT
NA,TRBD1,TRBJ1-6,12,TRBV27,CASRDRGSPLHF,TGTGCCAGCAGGGACAGGGGATCACCCCTCCACTTT
NA,TRBD1,TRBJ1-5,13,TRBV6-5,CATRQGPNQPQHF,TGTGCCACCAGACAGGGCCCCAATCAGCCCCAGCATTTT
NA,TRBD1,TRBJ1-2,13,TRBV29-1,CSVDRGRSYGYTF,TGCAGCGTCGACAGGGGAAGGAGCTATGGCTACACCTTC
NA,TRBD2,TRBJ2-3,14,TRBV24-1,CATVASGGARTQYF,TGTGCCACCGTCGCTAGCGGGGGGGCACGGACGCAGTATTTT
NA,TRBD1,TRBJ1-2,15,TRBV24-1,CATSDRDSHNYGYTF,TGTGCCACCAGTGATCGGGACAGCCATAACTATGGCTACACCTTC
NA,TRBD1,TRBJ1-5,13,TRBV7-2,CASSLTGPQPQHF,TGTGCCAGCAGCTTGACAGGGCCTCAGCCCCAGCATTTT
NA,NA,TRBJ2-6,14,TRBV12-5,CASGSSSGANVLTF,TGTGCTAGTGGTTCCTCCTCTGGGGCCAACGTCCTGACTTTC
NA,TRBD2,TRBJ2-1,18,TRBV12-5,CASGLATLAGGSYNEQFF,TGTGCTAGTGGTTTGGCTACATTAGCGGGGGGTTCCTACAATGAGCAGTTCTTC
NA,NA,TRBJ1-6,18,TRBV4-2,CASSQSGWGDFNNSPLHF,TGTGCCAGCAGCCAATCAGGGTGGGGGGATTTTAATAATTCACCCCTCCACTTT
NA,NA,TRBJ1-1,16,TRBV5-1,CASSLESPVTRTEAFF,TGCGCCAGCAGCTTGGAATCGCCAGTTACACGCACTGAAGCTTTCTTT